This T cell receptor beta chain originates from a study of blood T cells in healthy people across ages. The study's findings and limits: Lack of knowledge of donor CMV status possibly confounded expanded clonotype changes.

Germline loops: CDR1 SGHAT, CDR2 FQNNGV. V was clipped by 8 bases and J by 0 bases; unmatched bases: 6. The CDR3 is 16 amino acids. This clonotype was recorded once. Antigen: not known. Then a second PCR, running about 6 to 12 cycles, was carried out with a sample-barcoded 5' primer and a J-beta primer mix. TCRdb re-derived calls from the 5' RACE reads in MiXCR, one entry per CDR3 protein. The sample shows a few hundred thousand distinct CDR3 sequences, roughly half of them seen only once. Sequenced input: blood. The V call is TRBV11-2, the J call TRBJ2-6, with 8 positions matching TRBD1. This TCR was recovered from a man between 60 and 70 years old in good health. CDR3 sequence: CASCYTGGSGANVLTF. CDR3 nucleotide sequence: TGTGCCAGCTGCTATACAGGGGGCTCTGGGGCCAACGTCCTGACTTTC.